This TCR beta chain comes out of a study of blood T cell repertoires in COVID-19. Study-level background: Italy, Spain and the United States were the sources of the convalescent and acute COVID-19 samples. PBMCs, B-cell-depleted T cells, or T cells provided the cDNA or gDNA that made up the material.

Each recovered donor of Cohort 3 presented with two negative PCRs, clearance, or symptom resolution. Trimming left V 8 bases short and J 3 bases short, with 4 bases between. Germline CDR1 MDHEN, CDR2 SYDVKM. The CDR3 consists of 11 residues. As handled by the study authors: It was from reference gene primer amplification that nucleated cell counts were estimated. The data were produced by immunoSEQ multiplex PCR, yet TCRdb's version contains in-frame clones alone and is incomplete. V and J calls and clone size come straight from that table; D and trimming were deduced from the DNA. The sample includes 140,000 to 150,000 clones, 80% to 90% of them seen just once.

The J gene is TRBJ1-4, the V gene TRBV28, with D hard to call. Sequencing was performed on PBMCs or T cells enriched from blood (not recorded which). The clonotype was recovered from a man between 45 and 60 years old who had recovered from COVID-19. DNA of the CDR3: TGTGCCAGCTCGGCTAATGAAAAACTGTTTTTT. This gives the protein CASSANEKLFF.